Below are 3 T cell receptor beta chains sequenced from a single sample in a study of T-cell reconstitution after alpha-beta-depleted transplantation in children. Unique molecular identifiers were incorporated during preparation of the TCRbeta library. TCRdb re-called the PCR reads with MiXCR, one entry per CDR3 protein. Seen here are 200,000 to 300,000 distinct CDR3 sequences, around 7.8% observed once, and the top ten hold 6.3%. The sample consisted of PBMCs, mostly from graft donor cells, taken 180 days after TCRalphabeta/CD19-depleted stem cell transplant. These TCRs come from a male patient between 5 and 17 years old who had a stem cell transplant for acute lymphoblastic leukemia, so the T cells may come from the graft donor.

The chain carries TRBV6-5 and TRBJ1-3, with a tentative D call TRBD1 (6 bases). Germline values: CDR1 MNHEY, CDR2 SVGAGI. The CDR3 is 15 residues long. The V and J ends lost 4 bases and 2 bases respectively, with 12 bases between them. Written as DNA, the CDR3 is TGTGCCAGCAGTTCCCCCGGGACAACTGGAAACACCATATATTTT. It encodes CASSSPGTTGNTIYF.

This clonotype was counted ten times or more. The genes are TRBV7-3 and TRBJ2-2; 12 positions match TRBD2. Germline V CDR1 and CDR2: SGHTA, FQGTGA. The CDR3 covers 15 residues. V was pared by 5 bases and J by 5 bases, with 3 bases of the junction left unmatched. CDR3 bases: TGTGCCAGCAGCCCCGGACTAGCGGGGACCGGGGAGCTGTTTTTT. Encoded protein: CASSPGLAGTGELFF.

This clonotype was found many times. The V and J genes are TRBV7-9 and TRBJ2-3; TRBD1 matches 9 bases. Germline V gene sequence: CDR1 SEHNR, CDR2 FQNEAQ (reference sequence). V trimming: 5 bases; J trimming: 4 bases; junction bases outside the gene matches: 7. The CDR3 is 15 residues long. Here the CDR3 DNA reads TGTGCCAGCAGCCCCGGACAGGGGAGCTCAGATACGCAGTATTTT. Protein product: CASSPGQGSSDTQYF.